These 8 T cell receptor beta chains came from one sample sequenced in a study of shared clonotypes between healthy human individuals. The table came from immunoSEQ multiplex PCR; TCRdb's copy has only in-frame clones and leaves some out. The sample contains some 2,500,000 clones, 85% to 95% of which appear only once. The sequencing input was naive CD4+ T cells from PBMCs. The subset denotes: CD45RA+ positively selected. The origin of the receptors is a man younger than 35 in good health. Some clones in this sample may be carry-over from other donors' samples.

The chain recombines TRBV12-5 with TRBJ1-2, with 9 bases lining up with TRBD1. Germline CDR1 and CDR2: LGHNT and FRNRAP. The ends lost 4 bases at V and 6 bases at J; junction bases unmatched: 12. The CDR3 runs 16 residues. CDR3 in amino acids: CASGSAGTGNGDGYTF. The CDR3 DNA sequence: TGTGCTAGTGGTTCCGCCGGGACAGGGAACGGGGATGGCTACACCTTC.

In DNA, the CDR3 is TGTGCCTGCGGTCTAATCGGTCCCGGGGAGCTGTTTTTT. Translation: CACGLIGPGELFF. V and J are TRBV30 and TRBJ2-2; no firm D call. Germline CDR1 GTSNPN, CDR2 SVGIG (reference sequence). V was trimmed by 6 bases and J by 6 bases, leaving 14 bases between them. The CDR3 runs to 13 residues.

V and J are TRBV5-6 and TRBJ2-7; D unclear. There are 11 residues in the CDR3. With 0 bases removed from V and 6 bases from J, the gap between germline ends came to 4 bases. CDR1 and CDR2 from the germline V gene are SGHDT and YYEEEE. The CDR3 loop is CASSLDIEQYF. The DNA for the CDR3 is TGTGCCAGCAGCTTGGACATCGAGCAGTACTTC.

Notes on this clone: Distinct nucleotide sequences in the sample also encode this CDR3. The chain recombines TRBV5-1 with TRBJ2-3; D call uncertain. This CDR3 contains 13 residues. Trimming pared 5 bases from V and 0 bases from J, leaving 7 bases between. Germline CDR1 is SGHRS and CDR2 is YFSETQ. CDR3 sequence: CASSRDSTDTQYF. CDR3 DNA sequence: TGCGCCAGCAGTCGCGACAGCACAGATACGCAGTATTTT.

The chain recombines TRBV11-3 with TRBJ2-1, with D uncertain. Between the trimmed V and J ends, which lost 9 bases and 11 bases, there was a span of 14 bases. The CDR3 runs 11 residues. Germline-derived CDR1 and CDR2 are SGHNT and YENEEA. CDR3 sequence reads: CARVRVSKQFF. In DNA, the CDR3 is TGTGCCAGGGTAAGGGTGTCCAAGCAGTTCTTC.

The V and J genes are TRBV9 and TRBJ2-1; 10 bases are a match to TRBD2. This CDR3 has 14 residues. Germline V lookup: CDR1 SGDLS, CDR2 YYNGEE. V was clipped by 3 bases and J by 9 bases; unmatched bases: 6. CDR3 region: CASSARTSGGEQFF. The CDR3 DNA sequence: TGTGCCAGCAGCGCCCGGACTAGCGGTGGTGAGCAGTTCTTC.

The chain couples TRBV7-3 to TRBJ2-2, with 9 bases aligning to TRBD2. Germline CDR1 and CDR2: SGHTA and FQGTGA. The CDR3 runs 17 residues. J lost 5 bases, V lost 10 bases, and 17 bases had no gene match. CDR3 sequence: CATAGEGLAPRTGELFF. In DNA form, the CDR3 reads TGTGCCACGGCGGGGGAAGGACTAGCGCCAAGGACCGGGGAGCTGTTTTTT. The full variable domain, with the rest looked up from reference TRBV7-3 and TRBJ2-2, is GAGVSQTPSNKVTEKGKYVELRCDPISGHTALYWYRQSLGQGPEFLIYFQGTGAADDSGLPNDRFFAVRPEGSVSTLKIQRTERGDSAVYLCATAGEGLAPRTGELFFGEGSRLTVL.

The chain combines TRBV27 with TRBJ2-1; 10 bases match TRBD2. CDR1 is MNHEY and CDR2 is SMNVEV in the germline V gene (reference sequence). V shed 3 bases and J 5 bases; nucleotides not matched to a gene: 19. The CDR3 consists of 20 residues. The CDR3, as DNA: TGTGCCAGCAGTTTTAGTCTCACACTCGGCTGGACTAGCGGAAACAATGAGCAGTTCTTC. The encoded protein is CASSFSLTLGWTSGNNEQFF.